One sample yielded the 15 T cell receptor beta chains listed below, sequenced in a study of T cell clonality in common variable immunodeficiency. Measured with immunoSEQ multiplex PCR; TCRdb has only the in-frame clones, and not every one. This sample has 30,000 to 45,000 clones and no singletons, with 2.5% to 3% in the ten largest. Sequenced material: peripheral blood mononuclear cells. The receptor source for this set is a person aged 18 to 75 in good health.

This clone was detected many times. The read is 3 residues too short to cover the CDR3 end, so that end is filled in from the germline J gene. The chain combines TRBV30 with TRBJ2-5; TRBD2 matches 7 bases. J was trimmed by 2 bases and V by 5 bases; bases with no gene match: 11. Germline values: CDR1 GTSNPN, CDR2 SVGIG (reference sequence). This CDR3 spans 15 amino acids. The part of the CDR3 DNA that was read is TGTGCCTGGGCGGTGACCGGGACTAATCAAGAGACC. This gives the protein CAWAVTGTNQET. The full CDR3 protein is CAWAVTGTNQETQYF. Based on the CDR3 plus reference TRBV30 and TRBJ2-5, the full variable domain is SQTIHQWPATLVQPVGSPLSLECTVEGTSNPNLYWYRQAAGRGLQLLFYSVGIGQISSEVPQNLSASRPQDRQFILSSKKLLLSDSGFYLCAWAVTGTNQETQYFGPGTRLLVL.

The sample holds many counts of this clone. Read coverage stops 3 residues before the CDR3 terminus; the germline J gene supplies the remainder. The chain is built from TRBV6-1 and TRBJ2-5; D possibly corresponds to TRBD1 (8 bases). The CDR3 length is 15 residues. With 4 bases removed from V and 5 bases from J, the gap between germline ends came to 17 bases. Per germline, CDR1 MNHNS and CDR2 SASEGT. Partial CDR3 DNA: TGTGCCAGCAGTGGGGGGGGGACAGGCGGGGAGACC. It yields the protein CASSGGGTGGET. The complete CDR3 protein is CASSGGGTGGETQYF.

This clone was counted at least ten times. The read stops 3 residues short of the end of the CDR3; the missing end is completed from the germline J gene. The chain combines TRBV6-2 or TRBV6-3 with TRBJ1-5; D unclear. The CDR3 totals 17 residues. V was cut by 4 bases and J by 0 bases, with 16 bases left in between. CDR1 is MNHEY, CDR2 SVGEGT, per germline. Partial CDR3 DNA: TGTGCCAGCAGTTCCCTGGCGGGAAGCTATAGCAATCAGCCC. Translation: CASSSLAGSYSNQP. Given in full, the CDR3 is CASSSLAGSYSNQPQHF.

This clone occurred many times. The read comes to an end 3 residues before the CDR3 does, leaving the germline J gene to fill in the end. The gene calls are TRBV30 and TRBJ2-7, with TRBD2 as a possible D gene (5 bases). The germline gives CDR1 GTSNPN, CDR2 SVGIG (reference sequence). V dropped 0 bases and J dropped 3 bases, with 6 bases sitting between them. The CDR3 extends over 12 amino acids. CDR3 protein: CAWSVRGYEQYF. The covered CDR3 bases are TGTGCCTGGAGTGTACGGGGCTACGAG.

This clone occurred many times. The read gets to within 3 residues of the CDR3 end, and the germline J gene fills in the rest. The rearrangement uses TRBV18 and TRBJ1-3; D perhaps matches TRBD1 (5 bases). Germline CDR1 KGHSH, CDR2 LQKENI. The CDR3 is 18 residues long. The germline V and J ends were trimmed by 1 base and 0 bases, with 16 bases remaining between them. CDR3 DNA, as far as it was read: TGTGCCAGCTCACCACAACGGCAAGGACACGGCTCTGGAAACACC. The encoded protein is CASSPQRQGHGSGNT. The CDR3 in its entirety is CASSPQRQGHGSGNTIYF.

This clone was seen many times. The CDR3 goes on 3 residues after the read ends, and that part is filled in from the germline J gene. This sequence joins TRBV4-2 and TRBJ2-1; D might be TRBD1 or TRBD2, each matching 6 bases. Germline values: CDR1 LGHNA, CDR2 YNFKEQ. V was cut by 3 bases and J by 4 bases, with 16 bases left in between. This CDR3 comprises 16 residues. Here the CDR3 reads CASSHESGGGYNEQFF. The part of the CDR3 DNA that was read is TGTGCCAGCAGCCACGAGAGCGGAGGGGGTTACAATGAG.

Turning to this clone: Being one base from a much bigger clone, this may be a read error. The sequenced fragment ends 3 residues before the CDR3 boundary, so the rest is inferred from the germline J gene. This rearrangement joins TRBV2 to TRBJ2-5; 9 nucleotides match TRBD2. Germline V gene lookup returns CDR1 SNHLY and CDR2 FYNNEI. The CDR3 runs to 14 residues. This CDR3 reads CASRAGGEADTQYF. The sequenced CDR3 bases are TGTGCCAGCAGAGCGGGAGGCGAGGCAGATACC.

Concerning this clone itself: Read coverage stops 3 residues before the CDR3 terminus; the germline J gene supplies the remainder. The rearrangement links TRBV5-1 to TRBJ2-3; 11 bases align to TRBD2. The CDR3 is made up of 19 amino acids. The J segment lost 0 bases and the V segment lost 2 bases, leaving 11 bases of the junction unmatched. CDR1 and CDR2 from the germline V gene are SGHRS and YFSETQ. CDR3 region: CASSFGLAGGGGSTDTQYF. Partial CDR3 DNA: TGCGCCAGCAGCTTCGGCCTAGCGGGAGGAGGGGGCAGCACAGATACG.

The sample holds many counts of this clone. The CDR3 sequence is CASSPGDRGNYGYTF. The part of the CDR3 DNA that was read is TGCGCCAGCAGCCCAGGGGACAGGGGAAACTATGGC. This rearrangement joins TRBV5-1 to TRBJ1-2, with 10 bases aligning to TRBD1. The read terminates 3 residues ahead of where the CDR3 ends, so the germline J gene completes it. V lost 4 bases and J lost 2; bases outside the gene matches: 5. The CDR3 is 15 residues long. CDR1 SGHRS and CDR2 YFSETQ come from the germline V gene.

This clone was detected many times. With the read ending 3 residues before the CDR3 end, the germline J gene is used to fill in that end. Different DNA sequences within this sample yield the same CDR3. The genes are TRBV18 and TRBJ2-3, with a weak D call TRBD2 (5 bases). Germline V gene sequence: CDR1 KGHSH, CDR2 LQKENI. This CDR3 comprises 16 residues. Trimming shortened V by 4 bases and J by 4 bases, and 18 bases separated the two germline ends. The CDR3 sequence is CASSLRVQGLADTQYF. The DNA read from the CDR3 is TGTGCCAGCTCACTTAGGGTTCAAGGACTCGCAGATACG.

This clone has at least ten counts. Coverage ceases 3 residues before the CDR3 finishes, and the germline J gene fills in the end. This chain uses TRBV20-1 with TRBJ2-4; possible D gene TRBD1, 5 bases. The V gene's germline CDR1 is DFQATT and CDR2 SNEGSKA (reference sequence). The CDR3 extends over 14 amino acids. V was trimmed by 6 bases and J by 1 base, leaving 13 bases between them. The CDR3 reads CSASAGIAKNIQYF. The sequenced part of the CDR3 DNA is TGCAGTGCCTCCGCAGGGATCGCCAAAAACATT.

Many counts were recorded for this clone. The read ends 3 residues before the CDR3 terminus; that terminus is restored from the germline J gene. The chain uses TRBV18 and TRBJ2-7; tentative D call: TRBD1 (6 bases). The CDR3 is made up of 15 amino acids. Germline CDR1 KGHSH, CDR2 LQKENI. V gave up 3 bases and J gave up 0 bases, with 12 bases separating them. The CDR3 reads CASSPGAESSYEQYF. The DNA read from the CDR3 is TGTGCCAGCTCACCGGGGGCGGAAAGCTCCTACGAG.

A few counts support this clone. The read terminates 3 residues before the CDR3 end, so the remaining end is supplied by the germline J gene. The rearrangement links TRBV10-2 to TRBJ2-1; no clear D gene. The CDR3 consists of 13 residues. Germline V gives CDR1 WSHSY, CDR2 SAAADI. V was clipped by 8 bases and J by 7 bases, with 15 bases between them. Partial CDR3 DNA: TGCGCCAGCTCCTTAGCATTCGGTAATGAG. This gives the protein CASSLAFGNE. The full-length CDR3 reads as CASSLAFGNEQFF.

There are many counts of this clone. The read comes to an end 3 residues before the CDR3 does, leaving the germline J gene to fill in the end. V is TRBV4-2 and J is TRBJ2-2; possibly TRBD1 for D (5 bases). V was cut by 4 bases and J by 1 base, with 10 bases left in between. CDR3 length: 15 amino acids. Germline V gene lookup returns CDR1 LGHNA and CDR2 YNFKEQ. The CDR3: CASSPRQLNTGELFF. The part of the CDR3 DNA that was read is TGTGCCAGCAGCCCAAGACAGCTGAACACCGGGGAG.

This clone has at least ten counts. The covered CDR3 bases are TGCGCCAGCAGCGTGACAGTTGCAACTAATGAAAAA. Protein sequence: CASSVTVATNEK. The CDR3 as a whole reads CASSVTVATNEKLFF. V gene TRBV5-1 combines with J gene TRBJ1-4; D perhaps matches TRBD1 (5 bases). The CDR3 end lies 3 residues beyond the end of the read and is filled in from the germline J gene. The CDR3 has 15 amino acids. Trimming removed 4 bases at V and 0 bases at J, with 10 bases between. CDR1 and CDR2 from the germline V gene are SGHRS and YFSETQ.